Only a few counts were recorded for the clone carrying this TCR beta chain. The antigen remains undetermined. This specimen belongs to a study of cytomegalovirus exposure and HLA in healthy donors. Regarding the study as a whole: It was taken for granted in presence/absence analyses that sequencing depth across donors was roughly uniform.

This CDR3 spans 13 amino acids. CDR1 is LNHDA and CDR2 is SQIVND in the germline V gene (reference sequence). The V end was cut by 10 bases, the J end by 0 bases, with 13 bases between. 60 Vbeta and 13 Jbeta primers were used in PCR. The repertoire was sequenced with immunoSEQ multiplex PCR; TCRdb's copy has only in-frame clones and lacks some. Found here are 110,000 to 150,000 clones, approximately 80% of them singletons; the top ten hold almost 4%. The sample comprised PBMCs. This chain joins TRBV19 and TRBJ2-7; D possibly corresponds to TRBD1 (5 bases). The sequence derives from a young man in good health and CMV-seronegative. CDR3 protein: CATTGYSSYEQYF. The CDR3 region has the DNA TGTGCCACCACAGGTTATAGCTCCTACGAGCAGTACTTC.